This note documents a single T cell receptor beta chain sequence. The entry originates in a study of blood T cell repertoires in COVID-19. The wider study: Sources were T cells, B-cell-depleted T cells, or PBMCs; the material itself was cDNA or gDNA.

Measured with immunoSEQ multiplex PCR; TCRdb has only the in-frame clones, and not every one. The sample contains about 140,000 clones, about four fifths of which appear only once. V shed 8 bases and J shed 8 bases, with 12 bases lying between them. Germline-derived CDR1 and CDR2 are ENHRY and SYGVKD. CDR3 size: 11 residues. The genes are TRBV10-3 and TRBJ1-2; possible D gene TRBD1, 5 bases. The sequence came from a human donor in a cohort sampled during active COVID-19. Sequenced: peripheral blood. Written as DNA, the CDR3 is TGTGCCATCTCTTATGGGGGGGGCTACACCTTC. It specifies CAISYGGGYTF.